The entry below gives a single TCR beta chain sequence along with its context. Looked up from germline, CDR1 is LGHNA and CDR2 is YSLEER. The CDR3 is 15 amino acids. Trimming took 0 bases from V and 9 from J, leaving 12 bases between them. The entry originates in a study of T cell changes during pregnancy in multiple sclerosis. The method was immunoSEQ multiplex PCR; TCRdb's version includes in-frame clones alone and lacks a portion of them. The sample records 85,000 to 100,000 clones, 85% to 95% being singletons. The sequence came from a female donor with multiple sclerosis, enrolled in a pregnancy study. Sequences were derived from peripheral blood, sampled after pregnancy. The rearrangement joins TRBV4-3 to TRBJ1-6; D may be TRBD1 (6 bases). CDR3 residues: CASSQDRGSGSPLHF. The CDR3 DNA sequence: TGCGCCAGCAGCCAAGACAGGGGCTCTGGTTCACCCCTCCACTTT.